This T cell receptor beta chain derives from a study of tumor and adjacent non-tumor tissue in lung cancer. Regarding this clonotype: Its antigen is not known. The junction departs from the called germline gene at one end, perhaps through a read error.

A modified ARM-PCR protocol with three rounds of nested PCR amplified TCRbeta. From the multiplex PCR reads, TCRdb called clonotypes with MiXCR, one entry per CDR3 protein. The sample lists 90,000 to 100,000 distinct CDR3 sequences, 80% occurring once. The CDR3 totals 13 residues. Germline-derived CDR1 and CDR2 are SQVTM and ANQGSEA. This sample's RNA came from whole unsorted tissue. The normal lung tissue was taken more than 3 cm from the tumor edge. General observations from the study: TCR diversity was significantly greater in tumor than normal lung tissue. Patients with more diverse tumor TCRs had worse survival.

The sample was distant non-tumor lung tissue. The chain links TRBV29-1 to TRBJ2-7, with a possible D match to TRBD2 (5 bases). The J call may be faulty, since TRBJ2-1 better matches the DNA end. The TCR comes from a man aged 55 to 70 with small cell lung cancer. Written as DNA, the CDR3 is TGTAGCGTTGGTTCAGGACCGGGAATCGAGCAGTTCTTC. It encodes CSVGSGPGIEQFF.